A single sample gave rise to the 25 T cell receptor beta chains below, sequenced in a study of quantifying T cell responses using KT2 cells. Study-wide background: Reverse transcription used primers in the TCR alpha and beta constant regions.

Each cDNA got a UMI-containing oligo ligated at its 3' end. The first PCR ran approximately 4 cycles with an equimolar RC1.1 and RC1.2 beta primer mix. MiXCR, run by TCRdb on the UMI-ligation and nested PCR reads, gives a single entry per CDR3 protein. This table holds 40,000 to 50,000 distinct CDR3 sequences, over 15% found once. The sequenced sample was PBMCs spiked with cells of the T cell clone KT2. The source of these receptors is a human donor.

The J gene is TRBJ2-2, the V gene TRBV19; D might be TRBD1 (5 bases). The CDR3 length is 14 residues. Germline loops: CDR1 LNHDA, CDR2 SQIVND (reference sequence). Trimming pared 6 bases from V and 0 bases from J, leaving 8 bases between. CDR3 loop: CASSATANTGELFF. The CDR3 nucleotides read TGTGCCAGTAGCGCGACAGCGAACACCGGGGAGCTGTTTTTT.

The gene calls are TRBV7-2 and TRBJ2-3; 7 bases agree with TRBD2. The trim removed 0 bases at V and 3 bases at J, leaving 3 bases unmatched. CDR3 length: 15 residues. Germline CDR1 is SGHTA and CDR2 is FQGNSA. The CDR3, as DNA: TGTGCCAGCAGCTTAGCGGGAGGGCCAACAGATACGCAGTATTTT. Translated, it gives CASSLAGGPTDTQYF.

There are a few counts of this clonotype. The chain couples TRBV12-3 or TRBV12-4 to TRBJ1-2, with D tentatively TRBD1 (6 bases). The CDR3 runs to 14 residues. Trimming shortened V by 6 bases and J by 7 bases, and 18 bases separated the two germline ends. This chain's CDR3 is CASSVTGGAGGYTF. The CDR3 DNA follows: TGTGCCAGCAGCGTAACGGGGGGGGCTGGTGGCTACACCTTC.

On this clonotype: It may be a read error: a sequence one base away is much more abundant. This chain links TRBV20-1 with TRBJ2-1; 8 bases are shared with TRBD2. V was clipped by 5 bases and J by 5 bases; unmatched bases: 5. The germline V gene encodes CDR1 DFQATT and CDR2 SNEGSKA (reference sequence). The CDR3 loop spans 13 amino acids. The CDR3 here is CSAGSGGHNEQFF. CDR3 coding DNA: TGCAGTGCTGGAAGCGGGGGTCACAATGAGCAGTTCTTC.

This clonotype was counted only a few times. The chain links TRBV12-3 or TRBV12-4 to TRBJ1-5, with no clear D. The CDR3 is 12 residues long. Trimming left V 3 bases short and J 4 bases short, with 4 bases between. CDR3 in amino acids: CASSFENQPQHF. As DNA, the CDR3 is TGTGCCAGCAGTTTTGAAAATCAGCCCCAGCATTTT.

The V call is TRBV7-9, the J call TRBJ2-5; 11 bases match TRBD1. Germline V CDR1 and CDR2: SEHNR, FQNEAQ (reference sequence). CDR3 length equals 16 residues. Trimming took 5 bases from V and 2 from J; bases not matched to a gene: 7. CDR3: CASSPGTGGGQETQYF. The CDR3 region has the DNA TGTGCCAGCAGCCCGGGGACAGGGGGTGGACAAGAGACCCAGTACTTC.

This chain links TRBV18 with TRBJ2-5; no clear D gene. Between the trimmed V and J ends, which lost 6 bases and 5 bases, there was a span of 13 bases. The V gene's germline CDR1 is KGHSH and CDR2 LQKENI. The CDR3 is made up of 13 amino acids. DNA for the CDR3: TGTGCCAGCTCCAGGACCCTAGAGGAGACCCAGTACTTC. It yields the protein CASSRTLEETQYF.

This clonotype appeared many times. The CDR3 DNA reads as TGTGCCAGCAGCTCCGGGCCTCACCAAGGGAACGAGCAGTACTTC. It specifies CASSSGPHQGNEQYF. The J gene is TRBJ2-7, the V gene TRBV4-2; no firm D call. Germline CDR1 is LGHNA and CDR2 is YNFKEQ. The CDR3 sequence is 15 residues long. V gave up 5 bases and J gave up 5 bases, with 19 bases separating them.

This CDR3 is CASRAGAETYEQYF. The CDR3 DNA sequence: TGTGCCAGCAGGGCAGGGGCAGAAACCTACGAGCAGTACTTC. The chain employs TRBV2 and TRBJ2-7; the D gene is possibly TRBD1 (6 bases). Germline V gene lookup returns CDR1 SNHLY and CDR2 FYNNEI. V was trimmed by 6 bases and J by 2 bases, leaving 14 bases between them. CDR3 length: 14 amino acids.

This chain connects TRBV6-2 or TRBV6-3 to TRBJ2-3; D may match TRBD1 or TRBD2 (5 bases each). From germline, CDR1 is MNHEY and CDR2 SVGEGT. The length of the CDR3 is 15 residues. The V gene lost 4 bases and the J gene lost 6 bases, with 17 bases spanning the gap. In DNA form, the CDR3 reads TGTGCCAGCAGTTCGGGGACCCAAATTCGGGATACGCAGTATTTT. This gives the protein CASSSGTQIRDTQYF.

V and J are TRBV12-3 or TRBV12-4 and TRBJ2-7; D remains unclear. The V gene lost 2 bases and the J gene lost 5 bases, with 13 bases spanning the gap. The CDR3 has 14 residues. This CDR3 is CASSLQVPTDEQYF. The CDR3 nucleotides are TGTGCCAGCAGTTTACAGGTCCCGACGGACGAGCAGTACTTC.

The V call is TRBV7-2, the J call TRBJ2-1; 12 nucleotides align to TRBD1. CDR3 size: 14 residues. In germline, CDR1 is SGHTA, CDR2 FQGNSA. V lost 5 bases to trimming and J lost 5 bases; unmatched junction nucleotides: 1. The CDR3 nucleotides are TGTGCCAGCAGCCGGGACAGGGGGCACAATGAGCAGTTCTTC. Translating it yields CASSRDRGHNEQFF. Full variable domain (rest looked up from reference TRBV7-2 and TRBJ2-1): GAGVSQSPSNKVTEKGKDVELRCDPISGHTALYWYRQSLGQGLEFLIYFQGNSAPDKSGLPSDRFSAERTGGSVSTLTIQRTQQEDSAVYLCASSRDRGHNEQFFGPGTRLTVL.

The CDR3: CSARTGETYEQYF. For the CDR3, the DNA is TGCAGTGCTCGGACAGGAGAAACCTACGAGCAGTACTTC. The rearrangement uses TRBV20-1 and TRBJ2-7; TRBD1 agrees at 7 bases. The V gene end was trimmed by 5 bases and the J gene end by 2 bases; junction bases not matched to a gene: 6. CDR1 is DFQATT, CDR2 SNEGSKA, per germline (reference sequence). The CDR3 totals 13 residues.

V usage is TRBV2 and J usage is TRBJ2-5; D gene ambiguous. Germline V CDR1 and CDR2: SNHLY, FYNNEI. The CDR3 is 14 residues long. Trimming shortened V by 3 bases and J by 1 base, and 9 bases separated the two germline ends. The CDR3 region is CASSDARSQETQYF. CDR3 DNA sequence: TGTGCCAGCAGTGATGCCAGAAGCCAAGAGACCCAGTACTTC.

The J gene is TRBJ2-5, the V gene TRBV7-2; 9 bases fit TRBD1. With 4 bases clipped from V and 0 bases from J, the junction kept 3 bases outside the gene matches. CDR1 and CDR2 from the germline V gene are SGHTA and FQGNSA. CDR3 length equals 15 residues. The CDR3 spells CASSSGQGNQETQYF. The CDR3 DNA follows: TGTGCCAGCAGCTCTGGACAGGGGAACCAAGAGACCCAGTACTTC.

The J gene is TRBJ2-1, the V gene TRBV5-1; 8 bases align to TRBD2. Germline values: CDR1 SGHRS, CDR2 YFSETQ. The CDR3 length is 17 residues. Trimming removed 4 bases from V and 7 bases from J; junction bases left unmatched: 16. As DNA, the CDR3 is TGCGCCAGCAGCACCATAGGGGGGCTCCCGGGGGGGAATGAGCAGTTCTTC. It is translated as CASSTIGGLPGGNEQFF.

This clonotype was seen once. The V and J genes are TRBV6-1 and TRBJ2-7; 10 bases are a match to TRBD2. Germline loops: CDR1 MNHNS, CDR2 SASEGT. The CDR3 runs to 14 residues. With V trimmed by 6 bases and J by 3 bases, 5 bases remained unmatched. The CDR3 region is CASSGTSEFYEQYF. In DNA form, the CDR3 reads TGTGCCAGCAGCGGGACTAGCGAGTTCTACGAGCAGTACTTC.

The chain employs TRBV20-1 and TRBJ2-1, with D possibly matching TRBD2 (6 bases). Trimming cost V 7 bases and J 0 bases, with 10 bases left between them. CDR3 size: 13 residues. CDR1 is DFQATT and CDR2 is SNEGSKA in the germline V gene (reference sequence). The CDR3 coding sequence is TGCAGTGTACGGGAGAGCTCCTACAATGAGCAGTTCTTC. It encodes CSVRESSYNEQFF.

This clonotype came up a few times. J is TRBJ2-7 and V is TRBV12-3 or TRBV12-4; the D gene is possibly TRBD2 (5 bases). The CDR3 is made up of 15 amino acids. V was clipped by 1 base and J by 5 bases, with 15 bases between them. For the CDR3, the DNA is TGTGCCAGCAGTTTAGGCCGGGGAATTTCGGACGAGCAGTACTTC. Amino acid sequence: CASSLGRGISDEQYF.

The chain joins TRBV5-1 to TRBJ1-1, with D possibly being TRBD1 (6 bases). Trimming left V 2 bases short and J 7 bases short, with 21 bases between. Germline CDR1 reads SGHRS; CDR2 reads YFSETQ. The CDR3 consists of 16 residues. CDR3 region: CASSFDLRGREHEAFF. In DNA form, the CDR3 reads TGCGCCAGCAGCTTCGATCTCAGGGGACGTGAGCATGAAGCTTTCTTT. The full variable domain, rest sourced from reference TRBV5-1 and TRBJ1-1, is KAGVTQTPRYLIKTRGQQVTLSCSPISGHRSVSWYQQTPGQGLQFLFEYFSETQRNKGNFPGRFSGRQFSNSRSEMNVSTLELGDSALYLCASSFDLRGREHEAFFGQGTRLTVV.

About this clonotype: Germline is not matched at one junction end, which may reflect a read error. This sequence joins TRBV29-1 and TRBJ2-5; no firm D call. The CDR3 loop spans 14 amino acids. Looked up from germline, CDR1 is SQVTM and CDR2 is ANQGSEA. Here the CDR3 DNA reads TGCAGCGTTGAAGATCGGGCGCCTCAAGGGACCCAGTACTTC. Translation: CSVEDRAPQGTQYF.

The CDR3 sequence is CSVQQGHGYTF. The DNA of the CDR3 is TGCAGCGTTCAACAGGGGCATGGCTACACCTTC. J is TRBJ1-2 and V is TRBV29-1; 7 positions match TRBD1. The CDR3 sequence is 11 residues long. V lost 5 bases, J lost 6 bases, and 3 bases stayed unmatched. The germline V gene encodes CDR1 SQVTM and CDR2 ANQGSEA.

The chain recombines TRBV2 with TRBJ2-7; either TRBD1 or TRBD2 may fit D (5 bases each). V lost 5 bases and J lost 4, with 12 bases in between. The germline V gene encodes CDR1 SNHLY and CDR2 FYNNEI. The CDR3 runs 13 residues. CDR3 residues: CASSQGPLYEQYF. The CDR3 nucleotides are TGTGCCAGCAGTCAGGGACCATTGTACGAGCAGTACTTC.

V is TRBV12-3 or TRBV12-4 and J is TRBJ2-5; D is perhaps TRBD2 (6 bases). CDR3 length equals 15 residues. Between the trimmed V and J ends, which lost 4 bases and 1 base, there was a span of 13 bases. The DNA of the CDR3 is TGTGCCAGCAGTTCCAGGGAAGCGGGCCAAGAGACCCAGTACTTC. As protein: CASSSREAGQETQYF.

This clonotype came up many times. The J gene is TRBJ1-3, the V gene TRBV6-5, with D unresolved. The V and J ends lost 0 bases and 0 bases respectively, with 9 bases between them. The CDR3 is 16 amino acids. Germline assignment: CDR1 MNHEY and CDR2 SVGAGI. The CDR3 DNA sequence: TGTGCCAGCAGTTACTCGATCCAGAGCTCTGGAAACACCATATATTTT. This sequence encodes CASSYSIQSSGNTIYF.